Detailed here is one T cell receptor (beta chain). This specimen comes from a study of blood T cell repertoires in COVID-19. In the original workflow: Estimation of nucleated cell counts relied on the amplification of reference gene primers. Produced via immunoSEQ multiplex PCR; TCRdb's table is partial and in-frame only. V, J and clone size were drawn from that table, and D and trimming were deduced from the DNA. The sample has around 130,000 clones, roughly four fifths seen once. The V gene's germline CDR1 is SGHRS and CDR2 YFSETQ. The length of the CDR3 is 15 residues. Trimming at V came to 4 bases and at J to 3 bases, leaving 7 bases not matched to a gene.

This sequence was found in a woman in her sixties or seventies with acute or convalescent COVID-19. Sequenced sample: peripheral blood. The chain has TRBV5-1 and TRBJ2-5, with 9 bases aligning to TRBD1. In nucleotides, the CDR3 is TGCGCCAGCAGCCGGGACAGGGCGGGAAAAGAGACCCAGTACTTC. Translation gives CASSRDRAGKETQYF.